These 32 T cell receptor beta chains were all obtained from the same sample, sequenced in a study of T cell responses to AZD1222 COVID-19 vaccine. Here immunoSEQ multiplex PCR was the method, and the copy in TCRdb shows in-frame clones only, minus some. The sample consists of 140,000 or so clones, approximately 86% of them appearing once. The sequences come from peripheral blood, collected on day 0 of AZD1222 vaccination. Receptors originate from an adult in good health.

This chain joins TRBV27 and TRBJ2-1; D uncertain. The CDR3 covers 15 residues. The V gene lost 5 bases and the J gene lost 0 bases, with 11 bases spanning the gap. From germline, CDR1 is MNHEY and CDR2 SMNVEV (reference sequence). The CDR3 loop is CASSLITSSYNEQFF. Written as DNA, the CDR3 is TGTGCCAGCAGTCTAATCACGAGCTCCTACAATGAGCAGTTCTTC.

The chain has TRBV6-1 and TRBJ1-1, with D possibly TRBD1 on 6 matching bases. The V and J ends lost 1 base and 6 bases respectively, with 15 bases between them. Germline V CDR1 and CDR2: MNHNS, SASEGT. This CDR3 has 15 amino acids. DNA for the CDR3: TGTGCCAGCAGTGAAGAGGGGGGGGCGTGGTCTGAAGCTTTCTTT. Amino acid sequence: CASSEEGGAWSEAFF.

The chain carries TRBV4-3 and TRBJ2-1; the match to TRBD1 covers 10 bases. The germline gives CDR1 LGHNA, CDR2 YSLEER. The CDR3 runs 15 residues. J was trimmed by 8 bases and V by 3 bases; bases with no gene match: 7. CDR3 amino acids: CASSQGQGLGDEQFF. Here the CDR3 DNA reads TGCGCCAGCAGCCAGGGACAGGGGCTTGGGGATGAGCAGTTCTTC.

This clone showed up just once. The rearrangement joins TRBV7-2 to TRBJ2-5; the D gene is possibly TRBD1 (5 bases). Trimming took 2 bases from V and 4 from J, leaving 11 bases between them. The germline CDR1 and CDR2 sequences are SGHTA and FQGNSA. The CDR3 totals 14 residues. CDR3 residues: CASSLQGLPETQYF. The CDR3 nucleotides read TGTGCCAGCAGCTTACAGGGCCTCCCAGAGACCCAGTACTTC.

This chain connects TRBV9 to TRBJ1-4, with 7 nucleotides matching TRBD1. Germline V gene lookup returns CDR1 SGDLS and CDR2 YYNGEE. CDR3 length equals 15 residues. Germline trimming cut 3 bases from V and 8 bases from J; bases unmatched to any gene: 10. The CDR3 bases are TGTGCCAGCAGCGCAGGGGACAGTTTGGGCGAAAAACTGTTTTTT. Its translation: CASSAGDSLGEKLFF.

This chain uses TRBV4-3 with TRBJ2-2, with D hard to call. Germline CDR1 reads LGHNA; CDR2 reads YSLEER. With 1 base removed from V and 6 bases from J, the gap between germline ends came to 12 bases. The CDR3 is 15 residues long. The chain's CDR3 is CASSQVTIPSGELFF. The CDR3 region has the DNA TGCGCCAGCAGCCAAGTAACGATCCCATCCGGGGAGCTGTTTTTT.

The rearrangement uses TRBV6-5 and TRBJ2-1; 9 nucleotides align to TRBD1. Trimming at V came to 4 bases and at J to 7 bases, leaving 8 bases not matched to a gene. This CDR3 spans 15 amino acids. The germline V gene encodes CDR1 MNHEY and CDR2 SVGAGI. As DNA, the CDR3 is TGTGCCAGCAGTTCCCCGGGACAGGGCGAAAATGAGCAGTTCTTC. Protein sequence: CASSSPGQGENEQFF.

The chain employs TRBV28 and TRBJ1-1; D remains ambiguous. CDR1 is MDHEN, CDR2 SYDVKM, per germline. The CDR3 loop spans 14 amino acids. The germline V and J ends were trimmed by 5 bases and 1 base, with 11 bases remaining between them. DNA for the CDR3: TGTGCCAGCAGTCTAAAACCAGAGAACACTGAAGCTTTCTTT. Residues: CASSLKPENTEAFF.

The chain recombines TRBV30 with TRBJ2-1, with D maybe TRBD2 (5 bases). The V end lost 0 bases, the J end lost 0 bases, and 12 bases lay between the germline ends. Germline values: CDR1 GTSNPN, CDR2 SVGIG (reference sequence). This CDR3 is built from 16 residues. CDR3 sequence reads: CAWSVGGSSSYNEQFF. In DNA form, the CDR3 reads TGTGCCTGGAGTGTAGGCGGGTCAAGCTCCTACAATGAGCAGTTCTTC.

The chain has TRBV19 and TRBJ2-7; 8 nucleotides agree with TRBD1. The CDR3 has 15 residues. The V gene end was trimmed by 3 bases and the J gene end by 3 bases; junction bases not matched to a gene: 7. Per germline, CDR1 LNHDA and CDR2 SQIVND (reference sequence). The CDR3 protein is CASSIGAGGVYEQYF. The CDR3, as DNA: TGTGCCAGTAGTATTGGGGCAGGGGGCGTCTACGAGCAGTACTTC. Looking up the rest from reference TRBV19 and TRBJ2-7 gives the full variable domain: DGGITQSPKYLFRKEGQNVTLSCEQNLNHDAMYWYRQDPGQGLRLIYYSQIVNDFQKGDIAEGYSVSREKKESFPLTVTSAQKNPTAFYLCASSIGAGGVYEQYFGPGTRLTVT.

J is TRBJ1-2 and V is TRBV19; D is perhaps TRBD1 (5 bases). Trimming removed 6 bases at V and 5 bases at J, with 16 bases between. CDR3 length equals 14 residues. The germline gives CDR1 LNHDA, CDR2 SQIVND (reference sequence). CDR3 residues: CASRTPGTEYGYTF. CDR3 in DNA: TGTGCCAGTAGAACTCCCGGGACGGAGTATGGCTACACCTTC.

V is TRBV9 and J is TRBJ2-6; D is unresolved. This CDR3 has 14 amino acids. Trimming took off 1 base at V and 0 bases at J, with 2 bases between the two ends. Germline V gives CDR1 SGDLS, CDR2 YYNGEE. CDR3 nucleotides: TGTGCCAGCAGCGTAAACTCTGGGGCCAACGTCCTGACTTTC. Protein: CASSVNSGANVLTF.

This chain connects TRBV3-1 (or the pseudogene TRBV3-2) to TRBJ1-1; a possible D gene is TRBD1 (5 bases). The CDR3 runs to 16 residues. Trimming pared 0 bases from V and 1 base from J, leaving 12 bases between. Germline CDR1 is LGHDT and CDR2 is YNNKEL (reference sequence). CDR3 sequence reads: CASSQDWRGTNTEAFF. The CDR3 DNA reads TGTGCCAGCAGCCAAGATTGGAGAGGGACGAACACTGAAGCTTTCTTT.

The chain has TRBV19 and TRBJ1-5; D not resolved. The CDR3 totals 12 residues. Germline loops: CDR1 LNHDA, CDR2 SQIVND (reference sequence). V was shortened by 4 bases and J by 4 bases, with 5 bases between the two germline ends. The CDR3 protein is CASSNPNQPQHF. The CDR3 bases are TGTGCCAGTAGTAACCCTAATCAGCCCCAGCATTTT.

This clone was recorded only once. The V and J genes are TRBV29-1 and TRBJ1-4; D ambiguous. Trimming left V 2 bases short and J 12 bases short, with 16 bases between. The CDR3 consists of 13 residues. Per the germline V gene, CDR1 is SQVTM and CDR2 is ANQGSEA. This CDR3 is CSVERQLSSELFF. For the CDR3, the DNA is TGCAGCGTTGAAAGGCAGCTCAGCTCGGAACTGTTTTTT.

This clone was seen only a few times. CDR3 amino acids: CAWSVRSYEQYF. CDR3 in DNA: TGTGCCTGGAGTGTACGTAGTTACGAGCAGTACTTC. This sequence joins TRBV30 and TRBJ2-7; D unclear. The ends were cut back, 0 bases at V and 4 bases at J, with 7 bases in the middle. CDR3 length: 12 residues. Germline V gene lookup returns CDR1 GTSNPN and CDR2 SVGIG (reference sequence).

This chain joins TRBV7-9 and TRBJ1-2; TRBD1 matches 9 bases. Germline V gene sequence: CDR1 SEHNR, CDR2 FQNEAQ (reference sequence). The CDR3 spans 16 residues. The V and J ends lost 4 bases and 5 bases, in that order; junction bases with no gene match: 11. The CDR3 reads CASSSPRRGQGYGYTF. The DNA of the CDR3 is TGTGCCAGCAGCTCGCCTAGGAGGGGACAGGGATATGGCTACACCTTC.

V gene TRBV5-1 combines with J gene TRBJ2-3, with a tentative D call TRBD2 (6 bases). CDR3 length: 14 amino acids. CDR1 and CDR2 from the germline V gene are SGHRS and YFSETQ. Trimming took off 3 bases at V and 5 bases at J, with 13 bases between the two ends. CDR3 residues: CASSSGTSIDTQYF. The CDR3 DNA reads as TGCGCCAGCAGCTCAGGGACTTCGATAGATACGCAGTATTTT.

This clone has only a few counts. The chain has TRBV6-6 and TRBJ2-7; TRBD2 agrees at 9 bases. This CDR3 is 17 amino acids long. The J segment lost 0 bases and the V segment lost 5 bases, leaving 11 bases of the junction unmatched. Germline values: CDR1 MNHNY, CDR2 SVGAGI (reference sequence). The CDR3 reads CASSHKTTSGNSYEQYF. The CDR3 nucleotides read TGTGCCAGCAGTCACAAAACGACTAGCGGAAACTCCTACGAGCAGTACTTC.

The chain couples TRBV11-2 to TRBJ1-4; 7 bases are a match to TRBD1. The CDR3 runs 15 residues. V gave up 5 bases and J gave up 6 bases; unmatched junction bases: 9. Germline V lookup: CDR1 SGHAT, CDR2 FQNNGV. The chain's CDR3 is CASSGGTGVDEKLFF. The CDR3 nucleotides are TGTGCCAGCAGCGGAGGAACAGGGGTCGATGAAAAACTGTTTTTT.

The chain carries TRBV9 and TRBJ2-1; no clear D gene. V shed 1 base and J shed 2 bases, with 16 bases lying between them. The CDR3 extends over 17 amino acids. The V gene's germline CDR1 is SGDLS and CDR2 YYNGEE. CDR3 amino acids: CASSVNPPSDTYNEQFF. CDR3 nucleotide sequence: TGTGCCAGCAGCGTAAATCCCCCGAGCGACACCTACAATGAGCAGTTCTTC.

The chain carries TRBV7-2 and TRBJ2-7; 7 bases fit TRBD1. CDR3 length equals 15 residues. V trimming: 2 bases; J trimming: 2 bases; junction bases outside the gene matches: 6. CDR1 is SGHTA and CDR2 is FQGNSA in the germline V gene. DNA of the CDR3: TGTGCCAGCAGCTTACAGGGGGACGTCACCTACGAGCAGTACTTC. This codes for CASSLQGDVTYEQYF.

The chain has TRBV19 and TRBJ2-3, with 7 bases that match TRBD1. The CDR3 is made up of 17 amino acids. The V segment lost 9 bases and the J segment 3 bases; nucleotides outside the gene matches: 18. Germline V gene lookup returns CDR1 LNHDA and CDR2 SQIVND (reference sequence). In nucleotides, the CDR3 is TGTGCCAGCCGAATCACGACCGAGACAGGGAGAACAGATACGCAGTATTTT. Protein product: CASRITTETGRTDTQYF.

V and J are TRBV2 and TRBJ2-2, with D unresolved. The CDR3 extends over 13 amino acids. The germline V gene has CDR1 SNHLY and CDR2 FYNNEI. Between the trimmed V and J ends, which lost 6 bases and 1 base, there was a span of 6 bases. The CDR3 loop reads CASSQENTGELFF. The DNA for the CDR3 is TGTGCCAGCAGCCAAGAGAACACCGGGGAGCTGTTTTTT.

The chain is built from TRBV6-5 and TRBJ2-7; D might be TRBD2 (5 bases). The V end was cut by 6 bases, the J end by 3 bases, with 9 bases between. Germline-derived CDR1 and CDR2 are MNHEY and SVGAGI. The CDR3 loop spans 12 amino acids. The CDR3 coding sequence is TGTGCCAGCAGCACTCGGGGCTACGAGCAGTACTTC. Its protein is CASSTRGYEQYF.

The chain joins TRBV18 to TRBJ2-7; 7 nucleotides align to TRBD2. The CDR3 is 14 amino acids. Per germline, CDR1 KGHSH and CDR2 LQKENI. Germline trimming cut 3 bases from V and 7 bases from J; bases unmatched to any gene: 9. This chain's CDR3 is CASSPLAFGGEQYF. For the CDR3, the DNA is TGTGCCAGCTCACCTTTAGCCTTCGGGGGGGAGCAGTACTTC.

The CDR3 loop reads CSVENSGTSGRRQYF. The CDR3 nucleotides are TGCAGCGTTGAAAACTCCGGGACTAGCGGGAGGAGGCAGTACTTC. The chain has TRBV29-1 and TRBJ2-7, with 15 positions matching TRBD2. Germline V gene data show CDR1 as SQVTM and CDR2 as ANQGSEA. The trim removed 2 bases at V and 9 bases at J, leaving 8 bases unmatched. The CDR3 spans 15 residues.

V usage is TRBV5-5 and J usage is TRBJ2-7; D is ambiguous. The germline V gene encodes CDR1 SGHKS and CDR2 YYEKEE (reference sequence). The CDR3 is 14 residues long. V was clipped by 5 bases and J by 0 bases, with 12 bases between them. The chain's CDR3 is CASSPGRSSYEQYF. In nucleotides, the CDR3 is TGTGCCAGCAGTCCCGGACGTAGCTCCTACGAGCAGTACTTC.

This clone is deemed medium-sized. The V call is TRBV9, the J call TRBJ1-1; D remains unclear. The CDR3 extends over 15 amino acids. The germline CDR1 and CDR2 sequences are SGDLS and YYNGEE. V lost 6 bases to trimming and J lost 0 bases, with 15 bases between them. CDR3 region: CASTLYWNMNTEAFF. In DNA, the CDR3 is TGTGCCAGCACCCTCTATTGGAACATGAACACTGAAGCTTTCTTT.

The rearrangement links TRBV30 to TRBJ1-1; D is unclear. CDR3 length equals 12 residues. Per germline, CDR1 GTSNPN and CDR2 SVGIG (reference sequence). Trimming removed 2 bases from V and 11 bases from J, with 15 bases in between. In DNA, the CDR3 is TGTGCCTGGAGTCAGAGGAAACGGTGGGCTTTCTTT. Translation gives CAWSQRKRWAFF.

CDR3 sequence: CASSPGQGSYGYTF. CDR3 coding DNA: TGTGCCAGCAGTCCGGGACAGGGGTCCTATGGCTACACCTTC. The chain joins TRBV9 to TRBJ1-2, with 10 bases aligning to TRBD1. Germline lookup yields CDR1 SGDLS and CDR2 YYNGEE. The CDR3 has 14 amino acids. J was trimmed by 4 bases and V by 5 bases; bases with no gene match: 5.

The chain joins TRBV7-8 to TRBJ2-4; unclear D gene. CDR3 length: 14 amino acids. V dropped 6 bases and J dropped 9 bases, with 18 bases sitting between them. Germline assignment: CDR1 SGHVS and CDR2 FQNEAQ. The CDR3 loop reads CASSPRSASGIQYF. The CDR3 DNA sequence: TGTGCCAGCAGTCCGCGGTCAGCGAGTGGCATTCAGTACTTC.